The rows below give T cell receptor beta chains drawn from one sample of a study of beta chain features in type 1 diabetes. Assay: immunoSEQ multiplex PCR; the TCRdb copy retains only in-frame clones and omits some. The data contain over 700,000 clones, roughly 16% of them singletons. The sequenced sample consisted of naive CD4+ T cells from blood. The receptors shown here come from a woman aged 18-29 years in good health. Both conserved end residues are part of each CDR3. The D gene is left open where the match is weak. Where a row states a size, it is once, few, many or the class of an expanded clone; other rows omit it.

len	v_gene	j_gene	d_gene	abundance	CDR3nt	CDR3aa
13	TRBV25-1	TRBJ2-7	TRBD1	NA	TGTGCCAGCAGAGGGACAGGGCTCGACGAGCAGTACTTC	CASRGTGLDEQYF
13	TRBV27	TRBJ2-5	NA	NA	TGTGCCAGCAGTCTCCGCTGGGGAGTGACCCAGTACTTC	CASSLRWGVTQYF
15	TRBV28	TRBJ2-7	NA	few	TGTGCCAGCAGTTTAGCGGGGCCCATGTCCTACGAGCAGTACTTC	CASSLAGPMSYEQYF
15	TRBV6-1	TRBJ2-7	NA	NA	TGTGCCAGCAGTGAAGCGAGTTTGCTTATTTACGAGCAGTACTTC	CASSEASLLIYEQYF
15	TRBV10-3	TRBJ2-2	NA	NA	TGTGCCACCAGGGCCCGACTAGTTGGTACCGGGGAGCTGTTTTTT	CATRARLVGTGELFF
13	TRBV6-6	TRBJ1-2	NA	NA	TGTGCCACCGAACAATTGAGGGACTATGGCTACACCTTC	CATEQLRDYGYTF
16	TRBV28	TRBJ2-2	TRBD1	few	TGTGCCAGCAGAAACTCCGGGACAGGAGGTACCGGGGAGCTGTTTTTT	CASRNSGTGGTGELFF
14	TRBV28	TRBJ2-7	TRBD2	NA	TGTGCCAGCAGTCCGGGCGGGAGTCTCTACGAGCAGTACTTC	CASSPGGSLYEQYF
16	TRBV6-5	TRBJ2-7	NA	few	TGTGCCAGCAGTTACTCAAGGTGGGCAGGAACCTACGAGCAGTACTTC	CASSYSRWAGTYEQYF
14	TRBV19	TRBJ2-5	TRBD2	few	TGTGCCAGTAGTATAGATTCGGGAGGGGAGACCCAGTACTTC	CASSIDSGGETQYF
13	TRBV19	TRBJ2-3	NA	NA	TGTGCCAGTAGTGTCGGGAGTACAGATACGCAGTATTTT	CASSVGSTDTQYF
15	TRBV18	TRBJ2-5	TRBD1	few	TGTGCCAGCTCACTACTCTTCACAGGGGAAGAGACCCAGTACTTC	CASSLLFTGEETQYF
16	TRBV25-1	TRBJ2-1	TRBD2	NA	TGTGCCAGCAGTGAACGGACTAGCGGTGACGTAGATGAGCAGTTCTTC	CASSERTSGDVDEQFF
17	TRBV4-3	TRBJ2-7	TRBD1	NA	TGCGCCAGCAGCCAATGGGCGGGTGGGACAGAAATCTACGAGCAGTACTTC	CASSQWAGGTEIYEQYF
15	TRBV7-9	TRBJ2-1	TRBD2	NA	TGTGCCAGCAGCTTAGCCGGGACTAGCTTCAATGAGCAGTTCTTC	CASSLAGTSFNEQFF
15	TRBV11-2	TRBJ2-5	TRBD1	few	TGTGCCAGCAGCTTGAGGACAGGTTACCAAGAGACCCAGTACTTC	CASSLRTGYQETQYF
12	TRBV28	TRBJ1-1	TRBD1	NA	TGTGCCAGCAGTTCCACAGGGGGGTTTGCTTTCTTT	CASSSTGGFAFF
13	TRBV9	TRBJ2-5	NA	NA	TGTGCCAGCAGCGTATACGACCGGGAGACCCAGTACTTC	CASSVYDRETQYF
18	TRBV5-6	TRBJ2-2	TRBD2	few	TGTGCCAGCAGCTTTATACTAGCGGAGACGACGAACACCGGGGAGCTGTTTTTT	CASSFILAETTNTGELFF
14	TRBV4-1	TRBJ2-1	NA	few	TGCGCCAGCAGCCACCCCCGGGGCTACAATGAGCAGTTCTTC	CASSHPRGYNEQFF
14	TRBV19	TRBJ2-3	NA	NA	TGTGCCAGTAGTTCGGGGAGATTCACAGATACGCAGTATTTT	CASSSGRFTDTQYF
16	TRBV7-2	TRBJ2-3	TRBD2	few	TGTGCCAGCAGCAGGGTAGCGGGAGGGCGCACAGATACGCAGTATTTT	CASSRVAGGRTDTQYF
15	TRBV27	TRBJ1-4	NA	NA	TGTGCCAGCAGCCCGAATGCGGGAGCTAATGAAAAACTGTTTTTT	CASSPNAGANEKLFF
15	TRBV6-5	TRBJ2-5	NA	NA	TGTGCCAGCAGTTCGACCGACTGGTCCGGGGTGACCCAGTACTTC	CASSSTDWSGVTQYF
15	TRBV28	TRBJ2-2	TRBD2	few	TGTGCCAGCAGTTTCTCGTCTAGCGGGACCGGGGAGCTGTTTTTT	CASSFSSSGTGELFF